The 17 T cell receptor beta chains in this list originate from one sample, sequenced in a study of beta chain features in type 1 diabetes. The study reverse transcribed the entire isolated RNA, so it sequenced expressed TCRB transcripts. Repertoires were generated with immunoSEQ multiplex PCR, while TCRdb's copy carries only in-frame clones and drops some. The data contain 140,000 or so clones, around 9.3% of them singletons. Sequenced input: naive CD4+ T cells from blood. All receptors come from a man in his late teens or twenties in good health.

This chain joins TRBV7-2 and TRBJ2-3; the D gene is possibly TRBD2 (6 bases). This CDR3 contains 16 residues. Trimming shortened V by 1 base and J by 1 base, and 12 bases separated the two germline ends. Per the germline V gene, CDR1 is SGHTA and CDR2 is FQGNSA. CDR3 sequence: CASSLEKRVRTDTQYF. The CDR3 DNA is TGTGCCAGCAGCTTAGAGAAGCGGGTACGCACAGATACGCAGTATTTT.

The J gene is TRBJ2-2, the V gene TRBV6-5, with D maybe TRBD1 (5 bases). The germline gives CDR1 MNHEY, CDR2 SVGAGI. The length of the CDR3 is 14 residues. The ends were cut back, 6 bases at V and 6 bases at J, with 14 bases in the middle. CDR3 bases: TGTGCCAGCAGAATGACAGTGAAGCCCGGGGAGCTGTTTTTT. Translation: CASRMTVKPGELFF.

This clone was observed a few times. The chain couples TRBV6-1 to TRBJ1-2; TRBD1 matches at 8 bases. The V gene end was trimmed by 6 bases and the J gene end by 2 bases; junction bases not matched to a gene: 8. The germline V gene has CDR1 MNHNS and CDR2 SASEGT. This CDR3 has 15 residues. The CDR3 nucleotides read TGTGCCAGCAGGCTAGGACAGGGAGGAAACTATGGCTACACCTTC. Protein product: CASRLGQGGNYGYTF.

This clone was detected only a few times. J is TRBJ1-6 and V is TRBV6-6; 7 nucleotides match TRBD1. The CDR3 runs 12 residues. Per germline, CDR1 MNHNY and CDR2 SVGAGI (reference sequence). With V trimmed by 8 bases and J by 10 bases, 5 bases remained unmatched. The CDR3 here is CASRQGGSPLHF. CDR3 DNA: TGTGCCAGCCGACAGGGAGGCTCACCCCTCCACTTT.

This clone was seen a few times. The rearrangement joins TRBV6-5 to TRBJ2-3, with TRBD1 identical over 7 bases. Unmatched junction bases numbered 3, after V lost 0 bases and J lost 0 bases. Germline V lookup: CDR1 MNHEY, CDR2 SVGAGI. This CDR3 is 16 amino acids long. CDR3: CASSYSKQGSTDTQYF. CDR3 nucleotides: TGTGCCAGCAGTTACTCGAAACAGGGGAGCACAGATACGCAGTATTTT.

This clone was detected a few times. The chain uses TRBV15 and TRBJ1-1; 8 positions agree with TRBD1. Per germline, CDR1 LNHNV and CDR2 YYDKDF (reference sequence). This CDR3 has 15 residues. The trim removed 1 base at V and 1 base at J, leaving 2 bases unmatched. CDR3 nucleotides: TGTGCCACCAGCAGAGGACAGGGGAGGAACACTGAAGCTTTCTTT. Translation: CATSRGQGRNTEAFF.

This clone was picked up a small number of times. The rearrangement uses TRBV6-9 and TRBJ1-3; no reliable D call. CDR1 is MNHGY, CDR2 SVAAGI, per germline. This CDR3 has 16 amino acids. V shed 7 bases and J shed 0 bases, with 16 bases lying between them. This CDR3 is CASIPPPQSSGNTIYF. CDR3 nucleotides: TGTGCCAGCATCCCTCCCCCACAAAGCTCTGGAAACACCATATATTTT.

V usage is TRBV9 and J usage is TRBJ2-5; 7 nucleotides line up with TRBD2. The junction had 10 bases not matched to a gene; V was cut back by 0 bases and J by 2 bases. In germline, CDR1 is SGDLS, CDR2 YYNGEE. This CDR3 has 17 residues. Here the CDR3 DNA reads TGTGCCAGCAGCGTAGCAGGGTCTAGCGGAGTACAAGAGACCCAGTACTTC. Translated, it gives CASSVAGSSGVQETQYF.

The rearrangement links TRBV15 to TRBJ1-5; TRBD1 matches at 9 bases. Per the germline V gene, CDR1 is LNHNV and CDR2 is YYDKDF (reference sequence). The CDR3 runs 17 residues. J lost 0 bases, V lost 3 bases, and 6 bases had no gene match. The CDR3 sequence: CATSSGTGYYSNQPQHF. The CDR3 DNA is TGTGCCACCAGCAGTGGGACAGGGTATTATAGCAATCAGCCCCAGCATTTT.

This clone was recorded a few times. The chain combines TRBV28 with TRBJ2-5; tentatively, D is TRBD1 (6 bases). V lost 2 bases to trimming and J lost 5 bases, with 9 bases between them. The V gene's germline CDR1 is MDHEN and CDR2 SYDVKM. The CDR3 runs to 13 residues. CDR3 in DNA: TGTGCCAGCAGTTTAGCCCAGGGGGAGACCCAGTACTTC. This sequence encodes CASSLAQGETQYF.

The rearrangement uses TRBV7-2 and TRBJ2-2, with a possible D match to TRBD1 (6 bases). Germline loops: CDR1 SGHTA, CDR2 FQGNSA. This CDR3 contains 16 residues. V was trimmed by 1 base and J by 1 base, leaving 10 bases between them. CDR3 amino acids: CASSLVGTLNTGELFF. The CDR3, as DNA: TGTGCCAGCAGCTTAGTGGGGACACTGAACACCGGGGAGCTGTTTTTT.

This clone was recorded many times. This chain uses TRBV10-3 with TRBJ1-1, with D perhaps TRBD1 (6 bases). Germline V CDR1 and CDR2: ENHRY, SYGVKD. Trimming removed 5 bases at V and 4 bases at J, with 14 bases between. The CDR3 contains 14 residues. The CDR3 region has the DNA TGTGCCATCAGTCCACGGACAGTCGGCACTGAAGCTTTCTTT. It yields the protein CAISPRTVGTEAFF.

The chain couples TRBV9 to TRBJ1-6; D gene ambiguous. Trimming shortened V by 0 bases and J by 10 bases, and 14 bases separated the two germline ends. CDR3 size: 15 residues. From germline, CDR1 is SGDLS and CDR2 YYNGEE. CDR3 DNA: TGTGCCAGCAGCGTAGTTTCCTCCTCGGGATCACCCCTCCACTTT. Amino acid sequence: CASSVVSSSGSPLHF. Full variable domain (rest looked up from reference TRBV9 and TRBJ1-6): DSGVTQTPKHLITATGQRVTLRCSPRSGDLSVYWYQQSLDQGLQFLIQYYNGEERAKGNILERFSAQQFPDLHSELNLSSLELGDSALYFCASSVVSSSGSPLHFGNGTRLTVT.

The genes are TRBV29-1 and TRBJ2-3, with D possibly being TRBD2 (6 bases). Germline V gene sequence: CDR1 SQVTM, CDR2 ANQGSEA. The V end lost 8 bases, the J end lost 2 bases, and 20 bases lay between the germline ends. The length of the CDR3 is 15 residues. The chain's CDR3 is CSTGESSELTDTQYF. The CDR3, as DNA: TGCAGCACGGGGGAGTCCAGCGAACTCACAGATACGCAGTATTTT.

This rearrangement joins TRBV18 to TRBJ2-7; 9 bases agree with TRBD1. J gave up 3 bases and V 5 bases, and 8 bases lay outside the gene matches. Germline CDR1 reads KGHSH; CDR2 reads LQKENI. The CDR3 is 15 amino acids. In DNA form, the CDR3 reads TGTGCCAGCTCAACAGGGACAGGGAAGAGCTACGAGCAGTACTTC. This translates into CASSTGTGKSYEQYF.

The chain combines TRBV18 with TRBJ2-5, with a weak D call TRBD2 (5 bases). From germline, CDR1 is KGHSH and CDR2 LQKENI. The CDR3 totals 16 residues. Between the trimmed V and J ends, which lost 3 bases and 4 bases, there was a span of 18 bases. CDR3: CASSPGIGDGVETQYF. CDR3 DNA: TGTGCCAGCTCACCGGGGATCGGGGATGGTGTAGAGACCCAGTACTTC.

The chain carries TRBV30 and TRBJ2-5; no clear D gene. The end of the DNA is better explained by TRBJ2-7, so the J call may be wrong. CDR1 and CDR2 (germline): GTSNPN, SVGIG (reference sequence). The CDR3 runs to 14 residues. The CDR3 spells CAWSVHGDLGEQYF. The CDR3 DNA is TGTGCCTGGAGTGTACACGGTGACCTAGGCGAGCAGTACTTC.